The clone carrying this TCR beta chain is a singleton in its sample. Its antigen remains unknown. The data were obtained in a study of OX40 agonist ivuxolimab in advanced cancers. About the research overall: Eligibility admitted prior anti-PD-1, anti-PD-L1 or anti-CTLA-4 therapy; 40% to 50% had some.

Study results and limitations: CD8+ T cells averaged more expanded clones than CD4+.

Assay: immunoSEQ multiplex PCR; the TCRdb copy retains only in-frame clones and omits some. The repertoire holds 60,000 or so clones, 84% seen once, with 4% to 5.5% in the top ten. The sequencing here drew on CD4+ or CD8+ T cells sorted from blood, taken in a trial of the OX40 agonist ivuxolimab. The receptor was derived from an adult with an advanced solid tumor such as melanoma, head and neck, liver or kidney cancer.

CDR3 loop: CASSTTGQAEKLFF. The DNA for the CDR3 is TGTGCCAGCTCAACTACAGGGCAGGCGGAAAAACTGTTTTTT. J is TRBJ1-4 and V is TRBV18, with D perhaps matching TRBD1 (6 bases). The CDR3 has 14 amino acids. Trimming left V 5 bases short and J 8 bases short, with 15 bases between. Germline V lookup: CDR1 KGHSH, CDR2 LQKENI.